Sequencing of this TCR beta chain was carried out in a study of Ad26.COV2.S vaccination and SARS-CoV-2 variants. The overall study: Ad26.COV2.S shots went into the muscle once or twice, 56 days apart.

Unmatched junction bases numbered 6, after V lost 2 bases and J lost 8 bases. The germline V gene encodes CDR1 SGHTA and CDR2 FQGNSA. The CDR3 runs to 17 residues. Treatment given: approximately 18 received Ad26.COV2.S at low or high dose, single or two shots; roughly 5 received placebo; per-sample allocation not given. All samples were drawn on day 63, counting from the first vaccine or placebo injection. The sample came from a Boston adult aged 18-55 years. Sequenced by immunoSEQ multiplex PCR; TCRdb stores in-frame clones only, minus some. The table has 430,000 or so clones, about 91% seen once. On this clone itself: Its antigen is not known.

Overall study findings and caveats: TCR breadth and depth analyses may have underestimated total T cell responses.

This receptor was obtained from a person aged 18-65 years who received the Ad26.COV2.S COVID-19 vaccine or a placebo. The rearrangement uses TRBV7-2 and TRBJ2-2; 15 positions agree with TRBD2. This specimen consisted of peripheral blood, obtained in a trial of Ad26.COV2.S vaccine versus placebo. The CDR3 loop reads CASSLRTSGRASGELFF. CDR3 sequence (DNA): TGTGCCAGCAGCTTAAGGACTAGCGGGAGGGCATCGGGGGAGCTGTTTTTT. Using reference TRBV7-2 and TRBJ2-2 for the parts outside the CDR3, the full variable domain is GAGVSQSPSNKVTEKGKDVELRCDPISGHTALYWYRQSLGQGLEFLIYFQGNSAPDKSGLPSDRFSAERTGGSVSTLTIQRTQQEDSAVYLCASSLRTSGRASGELFFGEGSRLTVL.